The rows below give T cell receptor beta chains drawn from one sample of a study of shared clonotypes between healthy human individuals. This table comes from immunoSEQ multiplex PCR, and its TCRdb copy is limited to in-frame clones, with some not included. The repertoire has about 550,000 clones, around 95% of them found once; the top ten carry around 0.097%. The sample taken for sequencing was naive CD8+ T cells sorted from blood. The origin of the receptors is a woman under 40 in good health. The CDR3 runs from the conserved cysteine through the conserved F or W. A D gene is named only where the DNA matches it firmly. Clone size is not always given. Where it is, it says once, few, many or a class for expanded clones.

clone size: NA; J gene: TRBJ1-3; D gene: NA; V gene: TRBV7-8; CDR3 protein: CASSLALDSSGNTIYF; CDR3 DNA: TGTGCCAGCAGCTTAGCCCTGGACAGCTCTGGAAACACCATATATTTT
clone size: once; J gene: TRBJ2-2; D gene: TRBD2; V gene: TRBV7-9; CDR3 protein: CASRPRTSGRSDTGELFF; CDR3 DNA: TGTGCCAGCAGACCGAGGACTAGCGGGAGGAGCGACACCGGGGAGCTGTTTTTT
clone size: NA; J gene: TRBJ2-5; D gene: TRBD2; V gene: TRBV13; CDR3 protein: CASSTGLAGETQYF; CDR3 DNA: TGTGCCAGCAGCACGGGACTAGCGGGAGAGACCCAGTACTTC
clone size: NA; J gene: TRBJ2-1; D gene: NA; V gene: TRBV11-2; CDR3 protein: CASSGDYNEQFF; CDR3 DNA: TGTGCCAGCAGCGGAGACTACAATGAGCAGTTCTTC
clone size: once; J gene: TRBJ2-1; D gene: NA; V gene: TRBV5-1; CDR3 protein: CASSLGRGAYNEQFF; CDR3 DNA: TGCGCCAGCAGCTTGGGAAGAGGGGCCTACAATGAGCAGTTCTTC
clone size: NA; J gene: TRBJ2-3; D gene: TRBD2; V gene: TRBV7-9; CDR3 protein: CASSPSDSGRNGDTQYF; CDR3 DNA: TGTGCCAGCAGCCCTAGTGACAGCGGGAGGAATGGAGATACGCAGTATTTT
clone size: NA; J gene: TRBJ2-5; D gene: TRBD1; V gene: TRBV2; CDR3 protein: CASNSGQGPGWETQYF; CDR3 DNA: TGTGCCAGCAATTCAGGACAGGGACCTGGGTGGGAGACCCAGTACTTC
clone size: NA; J gene: TRBJ1-1; D gene: NA; V gene: TRBV6-6; CDR3 protein: CASSYSRDGITEAFF; CDR3 DNA: TGTGCCAGCAGTTACTCTAGGGATGGTATCACTGAAGCTTTCTTT
clone size: NA; J gene: TRBJ1-3; D gene: TRBD1; V gene: TRBV4-1; CDR3 protein: CASSQDRGQGNTIYF; CDR3 DNA: TGCGCCAGCAGCCAAGATAGGGGACAGGGAAACACCATATATTTT
clone size: NA; J gene: TRBJ2-5; D gene: TRBD1; V gene: TRBV27; CDR3 protein: CASSLLTGGALETQYF; CDR3 DNA: TGTGCCAGCAGTTTATTGACAGGGGGCGCGTTGGAGACCCAGTACTTC
clone size: NA; J gene: TRBJ2-1; D gene: NA; V gene: TRBV27; CDR3 protein: CASRRVAEPYNEQFF; CDR3 DNA: TGTGCCAGCAGGCGAGTAGCGGAGCCCTACAATGAGCAGTTCTTC
clone size: NA; J gene: TRBJ2-2; D gene: NA; V gene: TRBV2; CDR3 protein: CARGWSGGTGELFF; CDR3 DNA: TGTGCCAGGGGTTGGAGTGGAGGGACCGGGGAGCTGTTTTTT
clone size: NA; J gene: TRBJ1-1; D gene: TRBD1; V gene: TRBV27; CDR3 protein: CASSPTGPTEAFF; CDR3 DNA: TGTGCCAGCAGTCCGACAGGGCCCACTGAAGCTTTCTTT
clone size: NA; J gene: TRBJ2-2; D gene: NA; V gene: TRBV11-3; CDR3 protein: CASSLDWPGELFF; CDR3 DNA: TGTGCCAGCAGCTTAGATTGGCCCGGGGAGCTGTTTTTT
clone size: NA; J gene: TRBJ2-7; D gene: NA; V gene: TRBV9; CDR3 protein: CASSVSGLSNSYEQYF; CDR3 DNA: TGTGCCAGCAGCGTATCAGGACTCAGCAATTCCTACGAGCAGTACTTC
clone size: once; J gene: TRBJ1-1; D gene: NA; V gene: TRBV27; CDR3 protein: CATLEGTEAFF; CDR3 DNA: TGTGCCACCTTGGAGGGCACTGAAGCTTTCTTT
clone size: NA; J gene: TRBJ1-2; D gene: NA; V gene: TRBV15; CDR3 protein: CATSKAGSDYGYTF; CDR3 DNA: TGTGCCACCAGCAAGGCCGGGTCCGACTATGGCTACACCTTC
clone size: NA; J gene: TRBJ2-1; D gene: NA; V gene: TRBV27; CDR3 protein: CASRMWVGYYNEQFF; CDR3 DNA: TGTGCCAGCAGGATGTGGGTGGGATACTACAATGAGCAGTTCTTC
clone size: NA; J gene: TRBJ1-2; D gene: NA; V gene: TRBV28; CDR3 protein: CASSLGVGTHDYGYTF; CDR3 DNA: TGTGCCAGCAGTTTAGGGGTAGGGACACATGACTATGGCTACACCTTC
clone size: NA; J gene: TRBJ1-5; D gene: TRBD1; V gene: TRBV28; CDR3 protein: CASRGAQGADQPQHF; CDR3 DNA: TGTGCCAGCAGGGGAGCCCAGGGGGCAGACCAGCCCCAGCATTTT
clone size: NA; J gene: TRBJ2-2; D gene: NA; V gene: TRBV19; CDR3 protein: CASSMWLGPNRAGELFF; CDR3 DNA: TGTGCCAGTAGTATGTGGTTGGGACCGAACAGGGCCGGGGAGCTGTTTTTT
clone size: NA; J gene: TRBJ2-3; D gene: NA; V gene: TRBV7-8; CDR3 protein: CASSLYRRDLRNTQYF; CDR3 DNA: TGTGCCAGCAGCTTATATAGACGGGACTTGAGGAATACGCAGTATTTT
clone size: NA; J gene: TRBJ1-2; D gene: NA; V gene: TRBV29-1; CDR3 protein: CSVESGNYGYTF; CDR3 DNA: TGCAGCGTTGAATCGGGGAACTATGGCTACACCTTC
clone size: NA; J gene: TRBJ1-4; D gene: NA; V gene: TRBV27; CDR3 protein: CASSGSTNEKLFF; CDR3 DNA: TGTGCCAGCAGTGGCTCTACTAATGAAAAACTGTTTTTT
clone size: NA; J gene: TRBJ1-2; D gene: NA; V gene: TRBV10-3; CDR3 protein: CAISDIQSDPNYGYTF; CDR3 DNA: TGTGCCATCAGTGATATTCAGAGCGACCCTAACTATGGCTACACCTTC
clone size: NA; J gene: TRBJ2-7; D gene: NA; V gene: TRBV5-4; CDR3 protein: CASSLEGAVYEQYF; CDR3 DNA: TGTGCCAGCAGCTTGGAGGGAGCGGTCTACGAGCAGTACTTC
clone size: NA; J gene: TRBJ2-3; D gene: TRBD1; V gene: TRBV5-1; CDR3 protein: CASGDRGASTDTQYF; CDR3 DNA: TGCGCCAGCGGCGACAGGGGGGCTAGCACAGATACGCAGTATTTT
clone size: NA; J gene: TRBJ1-5; D gene: NA; V gene: TRBV4-1; CDR3 protein: CASSPRGGADQPQHF; CDR3 DNA: TGCGCCAGCAGCCCCCGTGGTGGTGCCGATCAGCCCCAGCATTTT
clone size: NA; J gene: TRBJ2-5; D gene: NA; V gene: TRBV14; CDR3 protein: CASSYGIQETQYF; CDR3 DNA: TGTGCCAGCAGCTACGGGATCCAAGAGACCCAGTACTTC
clone size: NA; J gene: TRBJ2-2; D gene: NA; V gene: TRBV7-8; CDR3 protein: CASSLVFGEGANTGELFF; CDR3 DNA: TGTGCCAGCAGCTTAGTGTTTGGTGAGGGAGCGAACACCGGGGAGCTGTTTTTT
clone size: NA; J gene: TRBJ2-1; D gene: NA; V gene: TRBV5-1; CDR3 protein: CASSLARAPRVEQFF; CDR3 DNA: TGCGCCAGCAGCTTGGCCCGGGCCCCTAGAGTTGAGCAGTTCTTC
clone size: NA; J gene: TRBJ1-1; D gene: NA; V gene: TRBV27; CDR3 protein: CASSFNGQIEAFF; CDR3 DNA: TGTGCCAGCAGTTTCAATGGACAGATTGAAGCTTTCTTT
clone size: NA; J gene: TRBJ1-4; D gene: TRBD1; V gene: TRBV9; CDR3 protein: CASSDGSGTVNEKLFF; CDR3 DNA: TGTGCCAGCAGCGACGGCTCCGGGACAGTCAATGAAAAACTGTTTTTT
clone size: NA; J gene: TRBJ1-3; D gene: NA; V gene: TRBV5-1; CDR3 protein: CASSAAWGQTSVPGNTIYF; CDR3 DNA: TGCGCCAGCAGCGCCGCCTGGGGGCAAACGTCCGTCCCTGGAAACACCATATATTTT
clone size: NA; J gene: TRBJ2-5; D gene: NA; V gene: TRBV13; CDR3 protein: CASSLTGSQYF; CDR3 DNA: TGTGCCAGCAGCTTAACTGGGAGCCAGTACTTC
clone size: NA; J gene: TRBJ2-3; D gene: NA; V gene: TRBV7-2; CDR3 protein: CASRLSRTDTQYF; CDR3 DNA: TGTGCCAGCAGACTTTCTAGAACGGATACGCAGTATTTT
clone size: NA; J gene: TRBJ1-4; D gene: TRBD1; V gene: TRBV19; CDR3 protein: CASRIGQGGEKLFF; CDR3 DNA: TGTGCCAGTAGGATCGGACAGGGTGGGGAAAAACTGTTTTTT
clone size: NA; J gene: TRBJ2-7; D gene: NA; V gene: TRBV4-1; CDR3 protein: CASSQDRWEYEQYF; CDR3 DNA: TGCGCCAGCAGCCAAGATCGATGGGAGTACGAGCAGTACTTC
clone size: NA; J gene: TRBJ2-7; D gene: TRBD1; V gene: TRBV10-1; CDR3 protein: CASSLGTGAYEQYF; CDR3 DNA: TGCGCCAGCAGTTTAGGGACAGGCGCCTACGAGCAGTACTTC
clone size: NA; J gene: TRBJ2-7; D gene: TRBD2; V gene: TRBV10-1; CDR3 protein: CASSELPAGDYEQYF; CDR3 DNA: TGCGCCAGCAGTGAGTTACCAGCGGGGGACTACGAGCAGTACTTC
clone size: NA; J gene: TRBJ1-2; D gene: TRBD1; V gene: TRBV5-1; CDR3 protein: CASSTDRDYYGYTF; CDR3 DNA: TGCGCCAGCAGCACCGACAGGGATTACTATGGCTACACCTTC
clone size: NA; J gene: TRBJ2-5; D gene: NA; V gene: TRBV27; CDR3 protein: CASSLSPPATEQETQYF; CDR3 DNA: TGTGCCAGCAGTTTAAGCCCCCCGGCGACGGAACAAGAGACCCAGTACTTC
clone size: NA; J gene: TRBJ2-2; D gene: NA; V gene: TRBV21-1; CDR3 protein: CASSADRVGAGELFF; CDR3 DNA: TGTGCCAGCAGCGCGGACAGGGTTGGTGCCGGGGAGCTGTTTTTT
clone size: NA; J gene: TRBJ2-1; D gene: TRBD2; V gene: TRBV30; CDR3 protein: CAWSVGLAGVRNNEQFF; CDR3 DNA: TGTGCCTGGAGTGTAGGACTAGCGGGAGTAAGGAACAATGAGCAGTTCTTC
clone size: NA; J gene: TRBJ1-1; D gene: NA; V gene: TRBV5-1; CDR3 protein: CASSLIQAGNTEAFF; CDR3 DNA: TGCGCCAGCAGCTTGATACAGGCCGGGAACACTGAAGCTTTCTTT
clone size: NA; J gene: TRBJ1-2; D gene: TRBD1; V gene: TRBV14; CDR3 protein: CASSQDPAGGSYGYTF; CDR3 DNA: TGTGCCAGCAGCCAAGATCCGGCAGGGGGCTCCTATGGCTACACCTTC
clone size: NA; J gene: TRBJ2-7; D gene: NA; V gene: TRBV13; CDR3 protein: CASSPTGSSYEQYF; CDR3 DNA: TGTGCCAGCAGCCCGACTGGTAGCTCCTACGAGCAGTACTTC
clone size: NA; J gene: TRBJ2-5; D gene: NA; V gene: TRBV28; CDR3 protein: CASSPTGFPYQETQYF; CDR3 DNA: TGTGCCAGCAGCCCGACGGGTTTCCCGTACCAAGAGACCCAGTACTTC